This T cell receptor beta chain was retrieved from a study of CD8+ T cells in alopecia areata. Germline V gives CDR1 MNHEY, CDR2 SVGAGI. Trimming removed 5 bases at V and 1 base at J, with 9 bases between. The CDR3 has 13 amino acids. RNA extraction and reverse transcription yielded cDNA as sequencing template. Method: immunoSEQ multiplex PCR; TCRdb's copy keeps in-frame clones and lacks some. The table has hundreds of thousands of clones, 67% seen once; the top ten hold under 1.5%. The authors sorted CD4+ and CD8+ T cells from PBMCs. The sequences come from CD4+ T cells sorted from blood, collected at week 0. The chain is built from TRBV6-5 and TRBJ2-7; D gene uncertain. The source of this sequence is a human donor with alopecia areata. CDR3 bases: TGTGCCAGCAGTGTGACGGAATCCTACGAGCAGTACTTC. As protein: CASSVTESYEQYF.